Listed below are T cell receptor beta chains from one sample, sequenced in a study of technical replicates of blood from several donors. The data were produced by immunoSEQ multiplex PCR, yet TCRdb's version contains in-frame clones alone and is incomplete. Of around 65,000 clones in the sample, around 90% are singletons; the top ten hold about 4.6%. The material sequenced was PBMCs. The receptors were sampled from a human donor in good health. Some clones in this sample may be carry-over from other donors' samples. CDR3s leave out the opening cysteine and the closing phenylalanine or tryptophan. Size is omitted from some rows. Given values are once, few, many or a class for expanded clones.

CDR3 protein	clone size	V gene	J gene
ATSRDRVALNTEAF	many	TRBV15	TRBJ1-1
ASSLLPWDSEQY	NA	TRBV7-9	TRBJ2-7
ASSLRLTSGTSTDTQY	NA	TRBV11-2	TRBJ2-3
ASSRHLRETQY	NA	TRBV6-6	TRBJ2-5
ASSPPGQGGYT	NA	TRBV19	TRBJ1-2
ASSWTANTGELF	NA	TRBV7-8	TRBJ2-2
ASSARLAVYEQY	NA	TRBV27	TRBJ2-7
ASSQEGQGLYQPQH	NA	TRBV4-2	TRBJ1-5
ASSDMGTGLSPLH	NA	TRBV2	TRBJ1-6
ASSDWTSGKLYNEQF	once	TRBV25-1	TRBJ2-1
ASSPLFSIRVPDTQY	NA	TRBV5-1	TRBJ2-3
ASSREGLSTDTQY	NA	TRBV19	TRBJ2-3
AISEIVGATEAF	few	TRBV10-3	TRBJ1-1
ASSIDLLSYEQY	NA	TRBV19	TRBJ2-7
ASSWTSGIAYEQY	NA	TRBV7-2	TRBJ2-7
ASSLLADNEQF	NA	TRBV6-5	TRBJ2-1
ASSWGLGQY	NA	TRBV7-2	TRBJ2-7
ASRKQGSNYGYT	NA	TRBV7-2	TRBJ1-2
ASSGRTGGSQETQY	NA	TRBV19	TRBJ2-5
ASSVLAGGYNEQF	NA	TRBV6-4	TRBJ2-1
ASSLRSARRGREQY	NA	TRBV5-6	TRBJ2-7
ASSLVSGGAYEQY	NA	TRBV5-1	TRBJ2-7
ATLGGADKETQY	large	TRBV21-1	TRBJ2-5
ASSQTQRNTEAF	NA	TRBV18	TRBJ1-1
ASSADRGVTEAF	NA	TRBV7-3	TRBJ1-1
ASSQGTSGGVADTQY	NA	TRBV5-1	TRBJ2-3